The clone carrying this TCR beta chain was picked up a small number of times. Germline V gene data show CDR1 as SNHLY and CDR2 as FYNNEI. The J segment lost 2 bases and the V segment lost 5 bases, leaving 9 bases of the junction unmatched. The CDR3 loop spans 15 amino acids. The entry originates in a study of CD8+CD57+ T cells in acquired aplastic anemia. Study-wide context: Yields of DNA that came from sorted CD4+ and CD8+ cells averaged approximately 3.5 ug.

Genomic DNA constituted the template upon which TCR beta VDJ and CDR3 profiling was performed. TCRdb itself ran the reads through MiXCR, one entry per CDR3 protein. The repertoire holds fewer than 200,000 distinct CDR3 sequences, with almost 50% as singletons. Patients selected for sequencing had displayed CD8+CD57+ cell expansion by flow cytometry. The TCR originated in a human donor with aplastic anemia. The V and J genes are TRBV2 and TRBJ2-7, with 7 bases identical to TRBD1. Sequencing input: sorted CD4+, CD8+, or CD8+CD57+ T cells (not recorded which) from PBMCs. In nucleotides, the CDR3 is TGTGCCAGCAGTTTTTTAGACAGGGTGGCCTACGAGCAGTACTTC. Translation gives CASSFLDRVAYEQYF.